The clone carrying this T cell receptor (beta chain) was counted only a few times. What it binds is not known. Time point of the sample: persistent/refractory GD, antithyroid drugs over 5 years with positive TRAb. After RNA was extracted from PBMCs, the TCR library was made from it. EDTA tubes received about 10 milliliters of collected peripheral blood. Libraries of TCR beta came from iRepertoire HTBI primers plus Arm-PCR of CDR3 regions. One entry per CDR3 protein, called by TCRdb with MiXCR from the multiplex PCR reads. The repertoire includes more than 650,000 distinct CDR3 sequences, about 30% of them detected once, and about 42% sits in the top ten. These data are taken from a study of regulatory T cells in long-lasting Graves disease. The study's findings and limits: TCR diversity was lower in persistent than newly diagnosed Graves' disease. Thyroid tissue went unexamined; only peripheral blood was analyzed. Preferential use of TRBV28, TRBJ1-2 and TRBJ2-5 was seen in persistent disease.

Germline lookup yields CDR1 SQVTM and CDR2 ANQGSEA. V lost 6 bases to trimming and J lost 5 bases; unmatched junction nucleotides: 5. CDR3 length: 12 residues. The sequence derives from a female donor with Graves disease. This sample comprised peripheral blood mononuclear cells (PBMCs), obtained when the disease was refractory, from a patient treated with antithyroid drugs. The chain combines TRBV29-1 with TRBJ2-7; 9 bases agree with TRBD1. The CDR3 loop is CSVGQGINEQYF. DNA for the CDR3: TGCAGCGTGGGACAGGGAATAAACGAGCAGTACTTC.